The source of this TCR beta chain is a study of shared clonotypes between healthy human individuals. Data came from immunoSEQ multiplex PCR; TCRdb stores just in-frame clones and leaves some out. The repertoire holds fewer than 700,000 clones, with 95% as singletons. The length of the CDR3 is 15 residues. V lost 5 bases to trimming and J lost 3 bases; unmatched junction nucleotides: 7. Germline V lookup: CDR1 LNHDA, CDR2 SQIVND (reference sequence). The naive CD8 fraction comprised CD45RO-negative cells positively selected for CCR7 and excluded terminally differentiated effector memory CD45RA+ cells.

The source material was naive CD8+ T cells sorted from blood. The sequence came from a woman younger than 45 in good health. V usage is TRBV19 and J usage is TRBJ1-5, with TRBD1 matching 7 bases. The CDR3 nucleotides are TGTGCCAGTAGTGACCCGACAGGGCACAATCAGCCCCAGCATTTT. It translates to CASSDPTGHNQPQHF.